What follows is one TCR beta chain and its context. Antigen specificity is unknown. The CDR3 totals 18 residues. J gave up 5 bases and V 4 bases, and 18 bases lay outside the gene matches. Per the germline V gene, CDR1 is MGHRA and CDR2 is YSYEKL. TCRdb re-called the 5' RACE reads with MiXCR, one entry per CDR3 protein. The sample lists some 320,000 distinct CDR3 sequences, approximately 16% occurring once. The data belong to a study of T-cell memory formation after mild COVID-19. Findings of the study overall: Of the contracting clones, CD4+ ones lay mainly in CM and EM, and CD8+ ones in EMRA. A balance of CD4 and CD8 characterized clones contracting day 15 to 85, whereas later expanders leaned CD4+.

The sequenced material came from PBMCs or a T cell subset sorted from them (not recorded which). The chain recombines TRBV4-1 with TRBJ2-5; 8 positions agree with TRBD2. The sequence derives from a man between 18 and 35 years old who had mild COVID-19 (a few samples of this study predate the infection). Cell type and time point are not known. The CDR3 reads CASSRATFSGAPGETQYF. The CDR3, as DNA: TGCGCCAGCAGCCGGGCGACCTTTAGCGGGGCTCCGGGGGAGACCCAGTACTTC.